The T cell receptor beta chain described here comes from a study of T cells in Graves' hyperthyroidism and ophthalmopathy. RNA transcripts were the template for amplifying TCR beta CDR3 regions. A set of HTBI primers served as the primers for a first-round RT-PCR of the TCR CDR3. From the multiplex PCR reads, TCRdb called clonotypes with MiXCR, one entry per CDR3 protein. The data hold hundreds of thousands of distinct CDR3 sequences, with over 35% observed a single time. This clonotype was recorded at least ten times. The V end was cut by 7 bases, the J end by 1 base, with 10 bases between. The CDR3 length is 13 residues. Germline lookup yields CDR1 MGHDK and CDR2 SYGVNS.

The chain links TRBV25-1 to TRBJ1-1, with a tentative D call TRBD1 (5 bases). Sequencing was done on a sample of blood. The TCR comes from a man younger than 35 with Graves' hyperthyroidism. The CDR3 here is CASKPGGNTEAFF. The CDR3 DNA follows: TGTGCCAGCAAGCCCGGGGGGAACACTGAAGCTTTCTTT.